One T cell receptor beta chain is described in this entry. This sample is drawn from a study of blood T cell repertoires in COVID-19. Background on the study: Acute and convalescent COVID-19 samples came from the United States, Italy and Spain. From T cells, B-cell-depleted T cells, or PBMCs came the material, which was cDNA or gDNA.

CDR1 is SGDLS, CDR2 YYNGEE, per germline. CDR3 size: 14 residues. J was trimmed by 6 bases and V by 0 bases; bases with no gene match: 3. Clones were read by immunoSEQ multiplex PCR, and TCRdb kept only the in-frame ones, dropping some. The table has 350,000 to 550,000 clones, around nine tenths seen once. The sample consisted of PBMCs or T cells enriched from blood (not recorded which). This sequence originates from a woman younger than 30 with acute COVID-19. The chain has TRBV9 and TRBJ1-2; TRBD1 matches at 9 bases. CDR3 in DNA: TGTGCCAGCAGCGTAGGGACAGGGGCGGATGGCTACACCTTC. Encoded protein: CASSVGTGADGYTF.